The subject of this entry is one TCR beta chain. Its antigen remains unidentified. The sample belongs to a study of cytomegalovirus exposure and HLA in healthy donors. General study points: Analyzed later, association rates of TCRs varied across HLA loci, with DRB1 most and HLA-C fewest. The classifier reportedly diagnosed cytomegalovirus status with high specificity and sensitivity.

The CDR3 has 18 residues. CDR1 and CDR2 from the germline V gene are SGHTA and FQGNSA. With 5 bases removed from V and 5 bases from J, the gap between germline ends came to 24 bases. This PCR relied on a set of 60 Vbeta primers and 13 Jbeta primers. The assay was immunoSEQ multiplex PCR, and TCRdb's table has in-frame clones only and misses some. The sample has fewer than 150,000 clones; roughly 75% are singletons. The receptor's source is a man aged 25 to 45 in good health and CMV-seronegative. V is TRBV7-2 and J is TRBJ2-2, with D perhaps matching TRBD2 (5 bases). The sample was PBMCs. CDR3 residues: CASSAVPWTWVETGELFF. The CDR3 nucleotides are TGTGCCAGCAGCGCAGTCCCCTGGACTTGGGTTGAAACCGGGGAGCTGTTTTTT.